The rows below give T cell receptor beta chains drawn from one sample of a study of blood T cell repertoires in COVID-19. Clones were read by immunoSEQ multiplex PCR, and TCRdb kept only the in-frame ones, dropping some. The top ten clones hold about 1.6% of a sample with 200,000 to 300,000 clones, around 86% of them seen once. Material for sequencing was peripheral blood. These receptors came from a woman aged 40 to 50 who had recovered from COVID-19. The CDR3 runs from the conserved cysteine through the conserved F or W. D genes are given only for firm matches. Clone size is stated in some rows and not others, as once, few, many or a class when expanded.

size	D	V	J	DNA	CDR3
once	TRBD2	TRBV7-9	TRBJ2-5	TGTGCCAGCAGCGTCAAGCGGGGGGGCGGTCAAGAGACCCAGTACTTC	CASSVKRGGGQETQYF
-	-	TRBV6-5	TRBJ2-7	TGTGCCAGCTCACGGGGGGCAGCCTACGAGCAGTACTTC	CASSRGAAYEQYF
-	TRBD2	TRBV7-2	TRBJ2-1	TGTGCCAGCAGTCTAGCGGGGCAATACAATGAGCAGTTCTTC	CASSLAGQYNEQFF
-	-	TRBV7-2	TRBJ2-3	TGTGCCAGCAGCTTCGGAGCGAGCGCAGATACGCAGTATTTT	CASSFGASADTQYF
-	-	TRBV19	TRBJ2-7	TGTGCCAGTAGCGTATTTAGGGGAACCTACGAGCAGTACTTC	CASSVFRGTYEQYF
-	-	TRBV25-1	TRBJ1-1	TGTGCCAGCAGTGGAGGGTTGCTGACTGAAGCTTTCTTT	CASSGGLLTEAFF
-	-	TRBV5-6	TRBJ2-5	TGTGCCAGCAGCCCGTACCAAGAGACCCAGTACTTC	CASSPYQETQYF
-	TRBD2	TRBV3-1/TRBV3-2	TRBJ2-3	TGTGCCAGCAGCCGTAGCGGGGGCACAGATACGCAGTATTTT	CASSRSGGTDTQYF
-	TRBD1	TRBV18	TRBJ1-2	TGTGCCAGCTCCCCCACAGGGGGCGCTGACTATGGCTACACCTTC	CASSPTGGADYGYTF
-	-	TRBV27	TRBJ2-7	TGTGCCAGCAGTAATTACTACGAGCAGTACTTC	CASSNYYEQYF
-	TRBD1	TRBV3-1/TRBV3-2	TRBJ2-7	TGTGCCAGCAGCCAAGCTGGGACAGGGATTGTCTACGAGCAGTACTTC	CASSQAGTGIVYEQYF
-	TRBD2	TRBV9	TRBJ2-1	TGTGCCAGCAGCGTAGGGACTAGCCCCACCTACAATGAGCAGTTCTTC	CASSVGTSPTYNEQFF
-	TRBD2	TRBV6-5	TRBJ2-5	TGTGCCAGCAGTCTAGCGGGGGCCTCACAAGAGACCCAGTACTTC	CASSLAGASQETQYF
few	TRBD1	TRBV6-5	TRBJ1-2	TGTGCCAGCAGGAACGACAGGGAGTATGGCTACACCTTC	CASRNDREYGYTF
-	TRBD2	TRBV28	TRBJ2-1	TGTGCCAGCAGTTCGACTAGCGGGGGTGTGAATGAGCAGTTCTTC	CASSSTSGGVNEQFF
-	-	TRBV18	TRBJ2-7	TGTGCCAGCTCACCACTGTCTGGCCTCCAAAACGAGCAGTACTTC	CASSPLSGLQNEQYF
-	TRBD2	TRBV10-3	TRBJ2-5	TGTGCCATCAGGGGGACTAGCCGGGAGACCCAGTACTTC	CAIRGTSRETQYF
-	TRBD1	TRBV7-8	TRBJ1-5	TGTGCCAGCAGCCCCAGGGACAGGGGGAGGCAGCCCCAGCATTTT	CASSPRDRGRQPQHF
-	TRBD1	TRBV6-5	TRBJ1-1	TGTGCCAGCAGTTATCCGGGACAGGGGACTGAAGCTTTCTTT	CASSYPGQGTEAFF
once	-	TRBV4-1	TRBJ1-1	TGCGCCAGCAGCCAAGGCAGGGGTAACATGAACACTGAAGCTTTCTTT	CASSQGRGNMNTEAFF
-	-	TRBV7-2	TRBJ2-1	TGTGCCAGCAGCTTAAGGCTTCTGGCCGGGGAAGACAATGAGCAGTTCTTC	CASSLRLLAGEDNEQFF
-	TRBD1	TRBV3-1/TRBV3-2	TRBJ2-7	TGTGCCAGCAGCCCGGGACAGGGGAACTACGAGCAGTACTTC	CASSPGQGNYEQYF
few	-	TRBV19	TRBJ2-1	TGTGCCAGTCGGGGCAGGGGATACAATGAGCAGTTCTTC	CASRGRGYNEQFF
-	TRBD1	TRBV7-9	TRBJ1-1	TGTGCCAGCAGGTCGGACAGGGGATGGGGGAACACTGAAGCTTTCTTT	CASRSDRGWGNTEAFF
-	TRBD1	TRBV7-2	TRBJ1-6	TGTGCCAGCAGCCAACAGGGGGCCGGTTCACCCCTCCACTTT	CASSQQGAGSPLHF
-	-	TRBV5-6	TRBJ2-3	TGTGCCAGCTCTGGCATTAGCACAGATACGCAGTATTTT	CASSGISTDTQYF
-	-	TRBV12-1	TRBJ2-7	TGTGCCAGCAGCTTTAGATATCGAGGGACGGGACAGGGAAAGCAGTACTTC	CASSFRYRGTGQGKQYF
-	-	TRBV4-3	TRBJ2-3	TGCGCCAGCAGCCATTCTGTGCCAGGGAAGGCCACAGATACGCAGTATTTT	CASSHSVPGKATDTQYF
-	TRBD1	TRBV9	TRBJ1-3	TGTGCCAGCAGCGTAGGACAGGGGATCTCTGGAAACACCATATATTTT	CASSVGQGISGNTIYF
-	-	TRBV6-5	TRBJ1-1	TGTGCCAGCAGTTATCAACGGGGGGTTGAAGCTTTCTTT	CASSYQRGVEAFF
-	TRBD1	TRBV13	TRBJ2-7	TGTGCCAGCAGCCCGTGGACAGGGGTGGAGTTC	CASSPWTGVEF
-	TRBD1	TRBV5-1	TRBJ1-2	TGCGCCAGCACCCCAGGGGGCGGGGACGGCTATGGCTACACCTTC	CASTPGGGDGYGYTF
-	TRBD2	TRBV25-1	TRBJ2-2	TGTGCCAGCAGTGAATACGGGAGGACCGGGGAGCTGTTTTTT	CASSEYGRTGELFF
once	TRBD2	TRBV5-6	TRBJ2-3	TGTGCCAGCAGCGGTTATTCTAGCGGGGGGGCTCATACGCAGTATTTT	CASSGYSSGGAHTQYF
-	-	TRBV15	TRBJ2-2	TGTGCCACCAGCAGAGTTGGCAGAAGCACCGGGGAGCTGTTTTTT	CATSRVGRSTGELFF
once	TRBD2	TRBV5-1	TRBJ2-7	TGCGCCAGCAGCGGTAGCGGGGGGCCCTACGAGCAGTACTTC	CASSGSGGPYEQYF
-	-	TRBV3-1/TRBV3-2	TRBJ1-2	TGTGCCAGCAGCCCCAGACAGACTAACTATGGCTACACCTTC	CASSPRQTNYGYTF
-	-	TRBV10-3	TRBJ1-2	TGTGCCATCAGTGAACAGGGTTCGGACTATGGCTACACCTTC	CAISEQGSDYGYTF
-	-	TRBV13	TRBJ2-2	TGTGCCAGCAGCGCAGAAGACAGGTTTCTTCCGGTCCCCGGGGAGCTGTTTTTT	CASSAEDRFLPVPGELFF
-	-	TRBV11-2	TRBJ2-3	TGTGCCAGCAGGCAGGGGTGGGCCAGCACAGATACGCAGTATTTT	CASRQGWASTDTQYF
-	TRBD1	TRBV6-4	TRBJ2-7	TGTGCCACTACCGGGACAGGGAACGTTTCGGCTATTTACGAGCAGTACTTC	CATTGTGNVSAIYEQYF
-	TRBD1	TRBV5-1	TRBJ2-7	TGCGCCAGCAGCCTGAAACAGGGGGCCGAGCAGTACTTC	CASSLKQGAEQYF
many	-	TRBV7-9	TRBJ1-1	TGTGCCAGCAGCGGCGACAGTGAAGCTTTCTTT	CASSGDSEAFF
once	-	TRBV11-2	TRBJ2-7	TGTGCCAGCAGCTTGGAGCAGGGGTTTTACGAGCAGTACTTC	CASSLEQGFYEQYF
few	TRBD1	TRBV5-4	TRBJ2-1	TGTGCCAGCAGCAAGGAGACAGGGGCGGACAATGAGCAGTTCTTC	CASSKETGADNEQFF
-	TRBD2	TRBV5-1	TRBJ2-7	TGCGCCAGCAGCTTGGTTGGTAGCGGGGGCTACGAGCAGTACTTC	CASSLVGSGGYEQYF
-	TRBD2	TRBV6-2/TRBV6-3	TRBJ2-1	TGTGCCAGCAGTTACGGAGCGGGGATTTACAATGAGCAGTTCTTC	CASSYGAGIYNEQFF
-	-	TRBV6-1	TRBJ1-2	TGTGCCAGCAGTGAGTTTGGGGGCGCCGACTATGGCTACACCTTC	CASSEFGGADYGYTF
-	-	TRBV7-2	TRBJ1-1	TGTGCCAGCAGCACACGCCCGCGCGGGGGCATCACTGAAGCTTTCTTT	CASSTRPRGGITEAFF